Listed below are T cell receptor beta chains from one sample, sequenced in a study of blood T cell repertoires in COVID-19. Method: immunoSEQ multiplex PCR; TCRdb's copy keeps in-frame clones and lacks some. The table has approximately 350,000 clones, roughly 87% seen once. The specimen was PBMCs or T cells enriched from blood (not recorded which). These receptors originate from a woman in her twenties or thirties who had recovered from COVID-19. The CDR3 runs from the conserved cysteine through the conserved F or W. Each record gives: D gene, J gene, clone size, V gene, CDR3 protein, CDR3 DNA. D genes are given only for firm matches. Clone size is given for some rows only: seen once, a few or many times, or a class if the clone is expanded.

d_call: -; j_call: TRBJ1-2; clone_size: -; v_call: TRBV5-1; cdr3_aa: CASGQMSNYGYTF; cdr3_nt: TGCGCCAGCGGACAAATGTCTAACTATGGCTACACCTTC
d_call: -; j_call: TRBJ1-6; clone_size: -; v_call: TRBV5-1; cdr3_aa: CASSLGGSSYNSPLHF; cdr3_nt: TGCGCCAGCAGCTTGGGAGGTTCCTCCTATAATTCACCCCTCCACTTT
d_call: -; j_call: TRBJ1-1; clone_size: -; v_call: TRBV27; cdr3_aa: CASSLPGGTEAFF; cdr3_nt: TGTGCCAGCAGTTTACCGGGAGGCACTGAAGCTTTCTTT
d_call: TRBD1; j_call: TRBJ1-2; clone_size: -; v_call: TRBV5-6; cdr3_aa: CASSFGAGGVNYGYTF; cdr3_nt: TGTGCCAGCAGCTTCGGAGCAGGGGGAGTTAACTATGGCTACACCTTC
d_call: TRBD1; j_call: TRBJ2-7; clone_size: -; v_call: TRBV19; cdr3_aa: CASSMLDRGYEQYF; cdr3_nt: TGTGCCAGTAGTATGTTGGACAGGGGTTACGAGCAGTACTTC
d_call: -; j_call: TRBJ1-2; clone_size: -; v_call: TRBV29-1; cdr3_aa: CSARAGAYGYTF; cdr3_nt: TGCAGCGCCAGAGCGGGGGCCTATGGCTACACCTTC
d_call: -; j_call: TRBJ1-3; clone_size: -; v_call: TRBV20-1; cdr3_aa: CSALSGNTIYF; cdr3_nt: TGCAGTGCCCTCTCTGGAAACACCATATATTTT
d_call: TRBD2; j_call: TRBJ2-5; clone_size: -; v_call: TRBV5-8; cdr3_aa: CASSFTSGMGETQYF; cdr3_nt: TGTGCCAGCAGCTTTACTAGCGGGATGGGGGAGACCCAGTACTTC
d_call: TRBD2; j_call: TRBJ2-3; clone_size: -; v_call: TRBV5-1; cdr3_aa: CASSLELAGSTDTQYF; cdr3_nt: TGCGCCAGCAGCTTGGAACTAGCGGGGAGCACAGATACGCAGTATTTT
d_call: TRBD2; j_call: TRBJ2-1; clone_size: -; v_call: TRBV5-4; cdr3_aa: CASSAGLAGGWNEQFF; cdr3_nt: TGTGCCAGCAGCGCCGGACTAGCGGGGGGCTGGAATGAGCAGTTCTTC
d_call: -; j_call: TRBJ1-1; clone_size: -; v_call: TRBV3-1/TRBV3-2; cdr3_aa: CASSQTVGTEAFF; cdr3_nt: TGTGCCAGCAGCCAGACAGTTGGGACTGAAGCTTTCTTT
d_call: -; j_call: TRBJ1-2; clone_size: -; v_call: TRBV12-3/TRBV12-4; cdr3_aa: CASSLQINYGYTF; cdr3_nt: TGTGCCAGCAGTTTGCAGATTAACTATGGCTACACCTTC
d_call: TRBD1; j_call: TRBJ2-7; clone_size: -; v_call: TRBV7-2; cdr3_aa: CASSSIEGTGGPWEQYF; cdr3_nt: TGTGCCAGCAGCTCTATAGAGGGGACAGGGGGTCCATGGGAGCAGTACTTC
d_call: TRBD1; j_call: TRBJ1-5; clone_size: -; v_call: TRBV28; cdr3_aa: CATGTGRRYSNQPQHF; cdr3_nt: TGTGCCACCGGGACAGGCCGAAGATATAGCAATCAGCCCCAGCATTTT
d_call: -; j_call: TRBJ1-5; clone_size: -; v_call: TRBV5-4; cdr3_aa: CASSLYPGANQPQHF; cdr3_nt: TGTGCCAGCAGCTTGTATCCAGGGGCCAATCAGCCCCAGCATTTT
d_call: -; j_call: TRBJ2-7; clone_size: few; v_call: TRBV5-6; cdr3_aa: CASSLAYRWQDKKPYEQYF; cdr3_nt: TGTGCCAGCAGCTTGGCCTACAGGTGGCAAGATAAAAAACCCTACGAGCAGTACTTC
d_call: -; j_call: TRBJ1-2; clone_size: few; v_call: TRBV6-5; cdr3_aa: CASSYSGANYGYTF; cdr3_nt: TGTGCCAGCAGTTACTCAGGGGCTAACTATGGCTACACCTTC
d_call: -; j_call: TRBJ2-7; clone_size: once; v_call: TRBV29-1; cdr3_aa: CSVESGAYEQYF; cdr3_nt: TGCAGCGTTGAATCCGGAGCCTACGAGCAGTACTTC
d_call: TRBD1; j_call: TRBJ1-2; clone_size: -; v_call: TRBV3-1/TRBV3-2; cdr3_aa: CASSQDLRGETF; cdr3_nt: TGTGCCAGCAGCCAAGATCTCAGGGGGGAAACCTTC
d_call: TRBD1; j_call: TRBJ1-2; clone_size: -; v_call: TRBV6-5; cdr3_aa: CASIRTGVGYGYTF; cdr3_nt: TGTGCCAGCATACGAACAGGGGTAGGCTATGGCTACACCTTC
d_call: TRBD1; j_call: TRBJ1-1; clone_size: once; v_call: TRBV4-1; cdr3_aa: CASSPGQNPTEAFF; cdr3_nt: TGCGCCAGCAGCCCGGGACAGAACCCCACTGAAGCTTTCTTT
d_call: TRBD2; j_call: TRBJ2-7; clone_size: -; v_call: TRBV7-9; cdr3_aa: CASSPLGMALAGPAYEQYF; cdr3_nt: TGTGCCAGCAGCCCCCTAGGGATGGCCCTAGCGGGACCCGCCTACGAGCAGTACTTC
d_call: TRBD1; j_call: TRBJ1-1; clone_size: -; v_call: TRBV19; cdr3_aa: CASSIWDTGAPWAFF; cdr3_nt: TGTGCCAGTAGTATATGGGATACAGGGGCCCCGTGGGCTTTCTTT
d_call: -; j_call: TRBJ1-2; clone_size: -; v_call: TRBV2; cdr3_aa: CASRALGGHGSGGYTF; cdr3_nt: TGTGCCAGCAGAGCCCTAGGAGGGCATGGGTCTGGCGGCTACACCTTC
d_call: -; j_call: TRBJ1-4; clone_size: -; v_call: TRBV27; cdr3_aa: CASSLNRAEKLFF; cdr3_nt: TGTGCCAGCAGTTTAAACAGGGCTGAAAAACTGTTTTTT
d_call: -; j_call: TRBJ2-4; clone_size: -; v_call: TRBV28; cdr3_aa: CASSLILAKNIQYF; cdr3_nt: TGTGCCAGCAGTTTAATACTAGCCAAAAACATTCAGTACTTC
d_call: TRBD1; j_call: TRBJ2-5; clone_size: once; v_call: TRBV5-1; cdr3_aa: CASSLTGGDQETQYF; cdr3_nt: TGCGCCAGCAGCTTGACAGGGGGAGACCAAGAGACCCAGTACTTC